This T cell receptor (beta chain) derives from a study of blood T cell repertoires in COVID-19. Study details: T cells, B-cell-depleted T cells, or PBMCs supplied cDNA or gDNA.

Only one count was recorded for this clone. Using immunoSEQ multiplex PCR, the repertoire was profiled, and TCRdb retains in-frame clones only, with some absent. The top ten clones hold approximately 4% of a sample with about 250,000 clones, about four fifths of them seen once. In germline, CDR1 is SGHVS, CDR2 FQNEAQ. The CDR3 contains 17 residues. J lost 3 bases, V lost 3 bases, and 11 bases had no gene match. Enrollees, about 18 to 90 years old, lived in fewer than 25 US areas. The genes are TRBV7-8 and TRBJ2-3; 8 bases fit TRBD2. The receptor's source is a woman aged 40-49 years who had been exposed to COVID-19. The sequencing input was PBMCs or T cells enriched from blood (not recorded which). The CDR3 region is CASSFPESGGGTDTQYF. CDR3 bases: TGTGCCAGCAGCTTTCCAGAAAGCGGGGGAGGAACAGATACGCAGTATTTT.